The text below deals with one TCR beta chain. Its antigen remains unknown. This entry comes from a study of shared clonotypes between healthy human individuals. Positive CCR7 selection of CD45RO-negative cells yielded the naive CD8 cells, and terminally differentiated effector memory CD45RA+ cells were excluded. Donors were healthy HIV-negative adults without recent acute infections or vaccinations. The study, taken as a whole, reports: Estimated richness values were generally larger in naive subsets than in memory subsets. Some clonotypes were shared by all four sorted-subset donors, while others were not shared. The non-shared ones had lower generation probabilities than the shared ones.

It was roughly 200 ng DNA, 31,000 or so T cell genomes, that sorted-subset replicate PCRs used. The data were produced by immunoSEQ multiplex PCR, yet TCRdb's version contains in-frame clones alone and is incomplete. The sample has hundreds of thousands of clones, nearly 98% seen once. From germline, CDR1 is SEHNR and CDR2 FQNEAQ (reference sequence). The CDR3 contains 14 residues. V was cut by 3 bases and J by 6 bases, with 15 bases left in between. Sequencing input: naive CD8+ T cells sorted from blood. This clonotype originated in a man younger than 45 in good health. The chain links TRBV7-9 to TRBJ2-7; a weak D match, TRBD1 (5 bases). CDR3 nucleotides: TGTGCCAGCAGCTTTGGGGCTGCACTCAGCGAGCAGTACTTC. Its translation: CASSFGAALSEQYF.